The following is a T cell receptor beta chain sequence with its context. This entry belongs to a study of T cell changes during pregnancy in multiple sclerosis. Only in-frame clones appear in the TCRdb table, and some are missing; sequencing was by immunoSEQ multiplex PCR. Among about 77,000 clones listed, more than 85% were seen once. In germline, CDR1 is SGHRS, CDR2 YFSETQ. V shed 8 bases, J shed 3 bases, and the junction held 9 bases outside the gene matches. There are 14 residues in the CDR3. The source was peripheral blood, collected after pregnancy. This sequence joins TRBV5-1 and TRBJ2-3; TRBD1 agrees at 7 bases. The TCR comes from a female donor in good health, enrolled as a control in a pregnancy study. The CDR3 reads CASIPGQPTDTQYF. The CDR3 DNA reads TGCGCCAGTATTCCGGGACAGCCTACAGATACGCAGTATTTT.